The 32 T cell receptor beta chains presented below share a single source sample, sequenced in a study of blood T cell repertoires in COVID-19. Assay: immunoSEQ multiplex PCR; the TCRdb copy retains only in-frame clones and omits some. The profile shows under 250,000 clones, 86% of them singletons. Sequenced material: peripheral blood. These receptors were obtained from a woman of 80 years or more with COVID-19, enrolled during active disease.

The rearrangement joins TRBV10-3 to TRBJ1-4; no clear D. The CDR3 runs to 13 residues. CDR1 and CDR2 (germline): ENHRY, SYGVKD. V dropped 6 bases and J dropped 7 bases, with 12 bases sitting between them. The CDR3 protein is CAISSGSFEKLFF. The CDR3 DNA sequence: TGTGCCATCAGCTCCGGTTCTTTTGAAAAACTGTTTTTT.

The V call is TRBV5-1, the J call TRBJ2-1; tentative D call: TRBD1 (6 bases). The CDR3 is made up of 17 amino acids. Germline assignment: CDR1 SGHRS and CDR2 YFSETQ. Trimming removed 0 bases at V and 7 bases at J, with 20 bases between. CDR3 region: CASSLALGQSQLNEQFF. The CDR3 DNA reads TGCGCCAGCAGCTTGGCATTAGGACAGAGTCAACTGAATGAGCAGTTCTTC.

The chain couples TRBV7-7 to TRBJ2-3; 8 nucleotides agree with TRBD2. With 4 bases clipped from V and 6 bases from J, the junction kept 6 bases outside the gene matches. The CDR3 spans 14 residues. Germline V CDR1 and CDR2: SSHAT, FNYEAQ (reference sequence). The CDR3 region has the DNA TGTGCCAGCAGCTCGGGGGGGAAGGAGGATACGCAGTATTTT. Translated, it gives CASSSGGKEDTQYF. The full variable domain, completed using reference TRBV7-7 and TRBJ2-3, is GAGVSQSPRYKVTKRGQDVTLRCDPISSHATLYWYQQALGQGPEFLTYFNYEAQPDKSGLPSDRFSAERPEGSISTLTIQRTEQRDSAMYRCASSSGGKEDTQYFGPGTRLTVL.

The chain employs TRBV11-3 and TRBJ2-3; 8 bases are shared with TRBD2. The trim removed 5 bases at V and 0 bases at J, leaving 13 bases unmatched. The CDR3 loop spans 18 amino acids. Germline CDR1 is SGHNT and CDR2 is YENEEA. The CDR3 here is CASSRVGGSGESTDTQYF. The CDR3 nucleotides read TGTGCCAGCAGCCGAGTAGGGGGTAGCGGGGAGAGCACAGATACGCAGTATTTT.

V and J are TRBV3-1 (or the pseudogene TRBV3-2) and TRBJ2-5, with D tentatively TRBD2 (6 bases). Germline V gene data show CDR1 as LGHDT and CDR2 as YNNKEL (reference sequence). There are 16 residues in the CDR3. V was shortened by 0 bases and J by 5 bases, with 16 bases between the two germline ends. For the CDR3, the DNA is TGTGCCAGCAGCCAAGATCTCCCGGACTATAGGGAGACCCAGTACTTC. Its translation: CASSQDLPDYRETQYF.

The gene calls are TRBV19 and TRBJ1-4, with 9 bases aligning to TRBD1. The CDR3 spans 15 residues. Germline V lookup: CDR1 LNHDA, CDR2 SQIVND (reference sequence). J gave up 5 bases and V 7 bases, and 8 bases lay outside the gene matches. As DNA, the CDR3 is TGTGCCAGTAAGATACCGGGACAGGGAAATGAAAAACTGTTTTTT. Protein: CASKIPGQGNEKLFF.

The chain employs TRBV21-1 and TRBJ2-7; the table's TRBD1 call for D was not verified on the DNA. TRBV21-1 is classified as a pseudogene. The CDR3 covers 15 residues. The CDR3 region is CASSKEGVGGCEQYF. The CDR3 nucleotides read TGTGCCAGCAGCAAAGAGGGGGTAGGGGGCTGCGAGCAGTACTTC.

This chain links TRBV14 with TRBJ2-1; a weak D match, TRBD1 (6 bases). The CDR3 spans 12 residues. Trimming removed 5 bases from V and 6 bases from J, with 8 bases in between. Germline V gene sequence: CDR1 SGHDN, CDR2 FVKESK. CDR3 loop: CASSIQGNEQFF. The CDR3 DNA sequence: TGTGCCAGCAGCATACAGGGCAATGAGCAGTTCTTC.

The genes are TRBV12-3 or TRBV12-4 and TRBJ1-4, with D perhaps matching TRBD1 (6 bases). V was clipped by 5 bases and J by 9 bases, with 10 bases between them. The CDR3 length is 12 residues. The CDR3 loop is CASSRDIQKLFF. The CDR3, as DNA: TGTGCCAGCAGTCGGGACATACAAAAACTGTTTTTT.

This clone was detected once. Within the sample, other DNA sequences also encode this same CDR3. The chain carries TRBV5-1 and TRBJ1-6; TRBD1 matches at 8 bases. The germline V gene has CDR1 SGHRS and CDR2 YFSETQ. This CDR3 has 15 residues. J was trimmed by 10 bases and V by 3 bases; bases with no gene match: 9. This CDR3 reads CASSSGQGVGSPLHF. Written as DNA, the CDR3 is TGCGCCAGCAGCTCCGGACAGGGAGTGGGCTCACCCCTCCACTTT.

The chain carries TRBV5-1 and TRBJ2-7; 9 nucleotides align to TRBD1. V lost 3 bases, J lost 0 bases, and 10 bases stayed unmatched. The V gene's germline CDR1 is SGHRS and CDR2 YFSETQ. This CDR3 comprises 17 residues. As DNA, the CDR3 is TGCGCCAGCAGCTCTTTAACCGGGACAGGGAGCTCCTACGAGCAGTACTTC. Protein: CASSSLTGTGSSYEQYF. Looking up the rest from reference TRBV5-1 and TRBJ2-7 gives the full variable domain: KAGVTQTPRYLIKTRGQQVTLSCSPISGHRSVSWYQQTPGQGLQFLFEYFSETQRNKGNFPGRFSGRQFSNSRSEMNVSTLELGDSALYLCASSSLTGTGSSYEQYFGPGTRLTVT.

J is TRBJ1-4 and V is TRBV9; tentative D call: TRBD1 (5 bases). The CDR3 spans 16 residues. Between the trimmed V and J ends, which lost 0 bases and 8 bases, there was a span of 17 bases. Germline V gene sequence: CDR1 SGDLS, CDR2 YYNGEE. As DNA, the CDR3 is TGTGCCAGCAGCGTAGTTGTGCGGGACCTGAGGGAAAAACTGTTTTTT. Amino acids: CASSVVVRDLREKLFF.

V is TRBV30 and J is TRBJ1-3; the D is unclear. The CDR3 extends over 12 amino acids. CDR1 is GTSNPN and CDR2 is SVGIG in the germline V gene (reference sequence). In DNA, the CDR3 is TGTGCTATGTCGACTACTGGAAACACCATATATTTT. Its protein product is CAMSTTGNTIYF.

This chain connects TRBV3-1 (or the pseudogene TRBV3-2) to TRBJ1-4, with 7 bases lining up with TRBD1. CDR3 length: 15 amino acids. Germline lookup yields CDR1 LGHDT and CDR2 YNNKEL (reference sequence). V lost 4 bases to trimming and J lost 3 bases; unmatched junction nucleotides: 5. The CDR3 bases are TGTGCCAGCAGCCGGCAGGGGGATCCTAATGAAAAACTGTTTTTT. It specifies CASSRQGDPNEKLFF.

The chain employs TRBV30 and TRBJ1-2; D is possibly TRBD1 (5 bases). The CDR3 consists of 14 residues. Germline-derived CDR1 and CDR2 are GTSNPN and SVGIG (reference sequence). Trimming took off 5 bases at V and 4 bases at J, with 17 bases between the two ends. CDR3 nucleotide sequence: TGTGCCTGGGCTAAACTGCGGGGGATCTATGGCTACACCTTC. This translates into CAWAKLRGIYGYTF. The whole variable domain, remainder taken from reference TRBV30 and TRBJ1-2, is SQTIHQWPATLVQPVGSPLSLECTVEGTSNPNLYWYRQAAGRGLQLLFYSVGIGQISSEVPQNLSASRPQDRQFILSSKKLLLSDSGFYLCAWAKLRGIYGYTFGSGTRLTVV.

The V and J genes are TRBV4-1 and TRBJ1-2, with D perhaps TRBD1 (6 bases). Germline CDR1 MGHRA, CDR2 YSYEKL. The CDR3 spans 15 residues. V shed 1 base and J shed 5 bases, with 14 bases lying between them. CDR3 DNA: TGCGCCAGCAGCCAAGTATCAGTCCAGGGGTATGGCTACACCTTC. Protein: CASSQVSVQGYGYTF.

This rearrangement joins TRBV7-2 to TRBJ1-5, with D unclear. The germline V gene encodes CDR1 SGHTA and CDR2 FQGNSA. This CDR3 spans 13 amino acids. V lost 4 bases to trimming and J lost 0 bases, with 4 bases between them. CDR3 bases: TGTGCCAGCAGCTCCAATAGCAATCAGCCCCAGCATTTT. As protein: CASSSNSNQPQHF.

This chain links TRBV3-1 (or the pseudogene TRBV3-2) with TRBJ1-6, with D perhaps matching TRBD1 (5 bases). V lost 8 bases to trimming and J lost 10 bases, with 18 bases between them. CDR1 and CDR2 (germline): LGHDT, YNNKEL (reference sequence). The CDR3 is made up of 14 amino acids. CDR3 residues: CASRDASAGSPLHF. The CDR3 DNA follows: TGTGCCAGCCGGGACGCCTCGGCGGGGTCACCCCTCCACTTT.

The V gene is TRBV19, the J gene TRBJ1-6; D is possibly TRBD1 (5 bases). The CDR3 loop spans 15 amino acids. In germline, CDR1 is LNHDA, CDR2 SQIVND (reference sequence). V shed 6 bases and J shed 0 bases, with 9 bases lying between them. The CDR3 region has the DNA TGTGCCAGTAGCGGGGGAAGCTCCTATAATTCACCCCTCCACTTT. It specifies CASSGGSSYNSPLHF.

This chain uses TRBV7-6 with TRBJ1-5; TRBD1 might be the D (6 bases). Germline lookup yields CDR1 SGHVS and CDR2 FNYEAQ. The CDR3 extends over 15 amino acids. Trimming cost V 5 bases and J 4 bases, with 15 bases left between them. As DNA, the CDR3 is TGTGCCAGCAGCCCAGGCAGGGGAACTAATCAGCCCCAGCATTTT. Its protein is CASSPGRGTNQPQHF.

The chain links TRBV5-1 to TRBJ2-1, with 11 bases fitting TRBD1. The germline gives CDR1 SGHRS, CDR2 YFSETQ. Losses at the gene ends were 0 bases for V and 4 bases for J; bases not matched to a gene: 3. There are 16 residues in the CDR3. The CDR3 reads CASSLAGTGGYNEQFF. In DNA form, the CDR3 reads TGCGCCAGCAGCTTGGCCGGGACAGGGGGGTACAATGAGCAGTTCTTC.

The chain has TRBV2 and TRBJ1-6, with D perhaps matching TRBD1 (6 bases). The length of the CDR3 is 15 residues. From germline, CDR1 is SNHLY and CDR2 FYNNEI. V was clipped by 5 bases and J by 7 bases, with 15 bases between them. CDR3 in amino acids: CASSFGQLVNSPLHF. CDR3 bases: TGTGCCAGCAGTTTCGGACAGCTTGTCAATTCACCCCTCCACTTT.

The chain employs TRBV6-2 or TRBV6-3 and TRBJ2-5, with 10 bases aligning to TRBD2. CDR1 is MNHEY, CDR2 SVGEGT, per germline. The CDR3 consists of 16 residues. The V and J ends lost 1 base and 1 base, in that order; junction bases with no gene match: 3. The CDR3 loop reads CASSYWVAGGQETQYF. Here the CDR3 DNA reads TGTGCCAGCAGTTACTGGGTAGCGGGGGGCCAAGAGACCCAGTACTTC.

The rearrangement joins TRBV3-1 (or the pseudogene TRBV3-2) to TRBJ1-6, with 9 bases aligning to TRBD1. The CDR3 covers 15 residues. The V segment lost 5 bases and the J segment 5 bases; nucleotides outside the gene matches: 4. Germline V CDR1 and CDR2: LGHDT, YNNKEL (reference sequence). The CDR3 sequence: CASSSTGGNNSPLHF. The CDR3 bases are TGTGCCAGCAGCTCGACAGGGGGTAATAATTCACCCCTCCACTTT.

In this sample, this clone turned up once. CDR3 bases: TGTGCCAGCAGTCTCCGGCAGGTCCTCTCTGGGGCCAACGTCCTGACTTTC. This gives the protein CASSLRQVLSGANVLTF. This chain links TRBV3-1 (or the pseudogene TRBV3-2) with TRBJ2-6; no clear D. The ends were cut back, 6 bases at V and 0 bases at J, with 15 bases in the middle. CDR3 length equals 17 residues. The germline V gene has CDR1 LGHDT and CDR2 YNNKEL (reference sequence).

The CDR3 region is CASCDRLGSYEQYV. The CDR3 region has the DNA TGTGCCAGCTGCGACAGGTTGGGATCCTACGAGCAGTACGTC. This chain links TRBV6-1 with TRBJ2-7; possibly TRBD1 for D (6 bases). From germline, CDR1 is MNHNS and CDR2 SASEGT. V shed 8 bases and J shed 1 base, with 15 bases lying between them. This CDR3 is built from 14 residues.

CDR3 sequence: CASRVPPGLEAFF. CDR3 in DNA: TGTGCCAGCAGGGTTCCCCCGGGACTCGAAGCTTTCTTT. The chain is built from TRBV7-2 and TRBJ1-1; D may be TRBD1 (5 bases). The V gene's germline CDR1 is SGHTA and CDR2 FQGNSA. Trimming pared 6 bases from V and 8 bases from J, leaving 16 bases between. The CDR3 is 13 residues long.

This clone was counted between two and nine times. The chain links TRBV5-1 to TRBJ2-2, with 7 bases matching TRBD1. V lost 3 bases to trimming and J lost 0 bases; unmatched junction nucleotides: 8. The germline CDR1 and CDR2 sequences are SGHRS and YFSETQ. This CDR3 has 17 amino acids. CDR3 DNA: TGCGCCAGCAGCTCTTCGGGACAGACAACGAACACCGGGGAGCTGTTTTTT. Protein product: CASSSSGQTTNTGELFF.

This rearrangement joins TRBV18 to TRBJ2-3, with D possibly matching TRBD2 (5 bases). This CDR3 has 13 amino acids. The V gene's germline CDR1 is KGHSH and CDR2 LQKENI. V shed 5 bases and J shed 6 bases, with 12 bases lying between them. The CDR3 spells CASSSRGVDTQYF. The CDR3 bases are TGTGCCAGCTCATCCCGGGGTGTGGATACGCAGTATTTT.

V is TRBV10-3 and J is TRBJ2-3; D perhaps matches TRBD1 (6 bases). V was shortened by 7 bases and J by 1 base, with 18 bases between the two germline ends. Germline V gene sequence: CDR1 ENHRY, CDR2 SYGVKD. The CDR3 spans 16 residues. In nucleotides, the CDR3 is TGTGCCATCACCACGGACCGCCCAGGGGGCACAGATACGCAGTATTTT. Translation gives CAITTDRPGGTDTQYF.

V and J are TRBV9 and TRBJ1-2; the D is unclear. V was shortened by 6 bases and J by 5 bases, with 8 bases between the two germline ends. In germline, CDR1 is SGDLS, CDR2 YYNGEE. This CDR3 spans 11 amino acids. CDR3 DNA sequence: TGTGCCAGCATGAGGGATTATGGCTACACCTTC. This encodes CASMRDYGYTF.

The chain links TRBV9 to TRBJ2-5; D is perhaps TRBD2 (6 bases). Germline CDR1 and CDR2: SGDLS and YYNGEE. This CDR3 comprises 14 residues. Deletions cut 0 bases from V and 5 bases from J, with 11 bases between. As DNA, the CDR3 is TGTGCCAGCAGCGTAGGGGGGGTTGTGGAGACCCAGTACTTC. Its protein is CASSVGGVVETQYF.